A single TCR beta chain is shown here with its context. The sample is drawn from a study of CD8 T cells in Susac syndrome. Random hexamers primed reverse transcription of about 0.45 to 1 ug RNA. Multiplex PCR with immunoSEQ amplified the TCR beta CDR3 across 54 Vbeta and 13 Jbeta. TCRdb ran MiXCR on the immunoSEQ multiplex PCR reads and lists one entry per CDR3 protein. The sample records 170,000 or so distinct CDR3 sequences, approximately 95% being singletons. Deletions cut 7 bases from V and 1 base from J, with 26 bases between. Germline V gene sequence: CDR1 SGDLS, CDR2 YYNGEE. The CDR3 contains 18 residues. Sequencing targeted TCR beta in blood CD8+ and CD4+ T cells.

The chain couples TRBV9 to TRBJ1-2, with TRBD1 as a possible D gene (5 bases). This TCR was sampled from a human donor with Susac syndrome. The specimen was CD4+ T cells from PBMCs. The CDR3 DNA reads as TGTGCCAGCTCCGGTGGGGCGAGACGGACCGATCTTAACTATGGCTACACCTTC. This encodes CASSGGARRTDLNYGYTF.